This entry lists 30 T cell receptor beta chains sequenced from one sample in a study of CD8+ T cells in alopecia areata. Sequencing relied on a cDNA template that was reverse transcribed from extracted RNA. Using immunoSEQ multiplex PCR, the repertoire was profiled, and TCRdb retains in-frame clones only, with some absent. Here the sample spans some 150,000 clones, about 85% being singletons. As for treatment: oral pan-JAK inhibitor, 5-10 mg twice daily. Material: CD8+ T cells sorted from blood, obtained at week 4, from a patient treated with tofacitinib. These receptors all stem from a human donor with alopecia areata.

This CDR3 is CASDPFMGETDTQYF. Written as DNA, the CDR3 is TGTGCCAGCGATCCCTTTATGGGAGAAACAGATACGCAGTATTTT. The chain combines TRBV2 with TRBJ2-3; the D gene is possibly TRBD2 (5 bases). The ends were cut back, 8 bases at V and 3 bases at J, with 18 bases in the middle. CDR1 is SNHLY, CDR2 FYNNEI, per germline. The CDR3 sequence is 15 residues long. Variable domain in full (rest from reference TRBV2 and TRBJ2-3): EPEVTQTPSHQVTQMGQEVILRCVPISNHLYFYWYRQILGQKVEFLVSFYNNEISEKSEIFDDQFSVERPDGSNFTLKIRSTKLEDSAMYFCASDPFMGETDTQYFGPGTRLTVL.

The V call is TRBV11-2, the J call TRBJ2-7; 11 positions agree with TRBD1. The CDR3 length is 13 residues. The V gene end was trimmed by 3 bases and the J gene end by 6 bases; junction bases not matched to a gene: 1. The V gene's germline CDR1 is SGHAT and CDR2 FQNNGV. DNA for the CDR3: TGTGCCAGCAGCTTCGGGACAGGGGGCGAGCAGTACTTC. It specifies CASSFGTGGEQYF.

The chain combines TRBV5-4 with TRBJ2-3; 7 nucleotides align to TRBD1. CDR1 is SGHNT and CDR2 is YYREEE in the germline V gene (reference sequence). The V gene end was trimmed by 2 bases and the J gene end by 0 bases; junction bases not matched to a gene: 3. The CDR3 has 15 amino acids. CDR3 DNA sequence: TGTGCCAGCAGCTTTACAGGGGATAGCACAGATACGCAGTATTTT. It codes for CASSFTGDSTDTQYF.

The J gene is TRBJ2-3, the V gene TRBV29-1, with a tentative D call TRBD1 (5 bases). The V end was cut by 2 bases, the J end by 2 bases, with 14 bases between. The CDR3 sequence is 15 residues long. Germline CDR1 and CDR2: SQVTM and ANQGSEA. CDR3 DNA: TGCAGCGTTGAAAGGCAGGACACCCTCACAGATACGCAGTATTTT. This sequence encodes CSVERQDTLTDTQYF.

V is TRBV30 and J is TRBJ2-3; 15 positions agree with TRBD2. The CDR3 covers 19 residues. After removal of 0 bases from V and 5 bases from J, the junction contained 12 bases not matched to a gene. CDR1 and CDR2 (germline): GTSNPN, SVGIG (reference sequence). CDR3 protein: CAWSVGPGTSGGQGDTQYF. Here the CDR3 DNA reads TGTGCCTGGAGTGTAGGCCCGGGGACTAGCGGGGGGCAAGGAGATACGCAGTATTTT.

About this clone itself: Other DNA sequences in this specimen translate into the identical CDR3. The CDR3 DNA is TGTGCCAGCAGCTTAGGTGGGGCGGATACGCAGTATTTT. This encodes CASSLGGADTQYF. The V and J genes are TRBV7-6 and TRBJ2-3, with D possibly TRBD1 on 5 matching bases. Between the trimmed V and J ends, which lost 1 base and 6 bases, there was a span of 8 bases. The CDR3 consists of 13 residues. The germline CDR1 and CDR2 sequences are SGHVS and FNYEAQ.

This clone was counted between two and nine times. The chain employs TRBV29-1 and TRBJ2-1; D is possibly TRBD1 or TRBD2 (6 bases each). V shed 4 bases and J shed 9 bases, with 16 bases lying between them. Germline CDR1 SQVTM, CDR2 ANQGSEA. The CDR3 consists of 13 residues. CDR3 amino acids: CSVVGGTAGEQFF. The CDR3 DNA reads as TGCAGCGTTGTGGGGGGCACGGCGGGTGAGCAGTTCTTC.

V gene TRBV19 combines with J gene TRBJ2-7; D is unresolved. The CDR3 loop spans 14 amino acids. Germline V gives CDR1 LNHDA, CDR2 SQIVND (reference sequence). V was trimmed by 7 bases and J by 3 bases, leaving 16 bases between them. The CDR3 sequence is CASTPRVGVYEQYF. The DNA of the CDR3 is TGTGCCAGTACCCCTCGGGTAGGAGTCTACGAGCAGTACTTC.

The chain uses TRBV27 and TRBJ2-7; 10 bases map to TRBD1. Germline values: CDR1 MNHEY, CDR2 SMNVEV (reference sequence). Trimming cost V 8 bases and J 2 bases; bases outside gene matches: 9. The CDR3 loop spans 15 amino acids. CDR3 sequence reads: CASRPSGTGAYEQYF. CDR3 nucleotides: TGTGCCAGCCGACCCTCCGGGACAGGGGCCTACGAGCAGTACTTC.

The chain has TRBV7-2 and TRBJ1-1; no clear D gene. This CDR3 spans 12 amino acids. Trimming stripped 0 bases from V and 5 bases from J, with 4 bases between. CDR1 is SGHTA, CDR2 FQGNSA, per germline. CDR3 in amino acids: CASSLAVTEAFF. CDR3 DNA: TGTGCCAGCAGCTTAGCGGTAACTGAAGCTTTCTTT.

In this sample, this clone turned up a few times. The J gene is TRBJ2-1, the V gene TRBV29-1; TRBD2 might be the D (6 bases). The CDR3 is 12 amino acids. Germline CDR1 and CDR2: SQVTM and ANQGSEA. Trimming removed 7 bases from V and 8 bases from J, with 15 bases in between. The CDR3 sequence: CSGIARRDEQFF. As DNA, the CDR3 is TGCAGCGGTATAGCGAGGAGGGATGAGCAGTTCTTC.

V and J are TRBV5-6 and TRBJ2-5; D remains ambiguous. The V gene lost 4 bases and the J gene lost 4 bases, with 2 bases spanning the gap. The CDR3 runs 10 residues. Looked up from germline, CDR1 is SGHDT and CDR2 is YYEEEE. The CDR3: CASSGETQYF. In DNA, the CDR3 is TGTGCCAGCAGCGGAGAGACCCAGTACTTC.

This sequence joins TRBV5-1 and TRBJ2-7, with 10 bases matching TRBD1. The CDR3 sequence is 15 residues long. Germline assignment: CDR1 SGHRS and CDR2 YFSETQ. V was pared by 4 bases and J by 2 bases, with 6 bases of the junction left unmatched. The CDR3 region is CASSEGQGRTYEQYF. The CDR3 nucleotides read TGCGCCAGCAGCGAGGGACAGGGGAGGACCTACGAGCAGTACTTC.

This clone appeared once. The J gene is TRBJ2-2, the V gene TRBV15; D may be TRBD2 (5 bases). The V and J ends lost 0 bases and 0 bases respectively, with 11 bases between them. The CDR3 covers 17 residues. CDR1 is LNHNV and CDR2 is YYDKDF in the germline V gene (reference sequence). CDR3 sequence: CATSRDRGLSNTGELFF. The CDR3 DNA reads TGTGCCACCAGCAGAGATCGGGGTCTATCGAACACCGGGGAGCTGTTTTTT. The full variable domain, its missing parts supplied by reference TRBV15 and TRBJ2-2, is DAMVIQNPRYQVTQFGKPVTLSCSQTLNHNVMYWYQQKSSQAPKLLFHYYDKDFNNEADTPDNFQSRRPNTSFCFLDIRSPGLGDTAMYLCATSRDRGLSNTGELFFGEGSRLTVL.

This chain joins TRBV7-9 and TRBJ2-7, with a weak D call TRBD1 (5 bases). The CDR3 extends over 15 amino acids. V was shortened by 0 bases and J by 4 bases, with 13 bases between the two germline ends. Germline V gene data show CDR1 as SEHNR and CDR2 as FQNEAQ (reference sequence). DNA of the CDR3: TGTGCCAGCAGCTTAGCGCAAGGGGCGCGGTACGAGCAGTACTTC. It codes for CASSLAQGARYEQYF.

The CDR3 region has the DNA TGTGCCAGCAGCCACGGGACAGGGTCGGAAAAACTGTTTTTT. Translation gives CASSHGTGSEKLFF. This chain connects TRBV4-2 to TRBJ1-4; 9 bases fit TRBD1. Germline V lookup: CDR1 LGHNA, CDR2 YNFKEQ. This CDR3 spans 14 amino acids. V shed 3 bases and J 8 bases; nucleotides not matched to a gene: 4.

CDR3 DNA: TGTGCCAGCAGTGACCTGACAGAGACTGAAGCTTTCTTT. Residues: CASSDLTETEAFF. V gene TRBV25-1 combines with J gene TRBJ1-1, with D possibly matching TRBD1 (5 bases). V lost 3 bases to trimming and J lost 5 bases, with 10 bases between them. The V gene's germline CDR1 is MGHDK and CDR2 SYGVNS. The CDR3 totals 13 residues.

The chain combines TRBV29-1 with TRBJ1-1, with D perhaps matching TRBD1 (5 bases). CDR1 and CDR2 from the germline V gene are SQVTM and ANQGSEA. Trimming shortened V by 7 bases and J by 5 bases, and 11 bases separated the two germline ends. The CDR3 runs to 11 residues. The CDR3: CSAPWGTEAFF. CDR3 DNA sequence: TGCAGCGCCCCATGGGGGACTGAAGCTTTCTTT.

The rearrangement links TRBV30 to TRBJ1-2, with 9 bases matching TRBD1. The CDR3 has 15 residues. The trim removed 6 bases at V and 8 bases at J, leaving 16 bases unmatched. Germline CDR1 GTSNPN, CDR2 SVGIG (reference sequence). CDR3 nucleotides: TGTGCCTGTATTCCAACAGGGGGCGGTTCGGAAGGCTACACCTTC. It is translated as CACIPTGGGSEGYTF.

This clone was recorded once. This rearrangement joins TRBV19 to TRBJ2-3; 10 bases are shared with TRBD2. Germline V gives CDR1 LNHDA, CDR2 SQIVND (reference sequence). Trimming removed 6 bases from V and 3 bases from J; junction bases left unmatched: 6. The CDR3 is 15 amino acids. CDR3 bases: TGTGCCAGTAGCCTAGCGGGAGTCGAAACAGATACGCAGTATTTT. It translates to CASSLAGVETDTQYF.

The chain employs TRBV7-9 and TRBJ2-7; 7 nucleotides align to TRBD1. The V and J ends lost 4 bases and 3 bases, in that order; junction bases with no gene match: 6. The CDR3 runs 14 residues. CDR1 and CDR2 from the germline V gene are SEHNR and FQNEAQ (reference sequence). In nucleotides, the CDR3 is TGTGCCAGCAGCTCCCCGACAGGGTTCTACGAGCAGTACTTC. Translation: CASSSPTGFYEQYF.

This clone has more than one count but fewer than ten. In DNA, the CDR3 is TGCAGCGCTACCCTTCCGGACACCTACAATGAGCAGTTCTTC. Protein: CSATLPDTYNEQFF. The chain carries TRBV29-1 and TRBJ2-1, with D perhaps matching TRBD1 (5 bases). The CDR3 runs to 14 residues. Looked up from germline, CDR1 is SQVTM and CDR2 is ANQGSEA. V was shortened by 7 bases and J by 2 bases, with 15 bases between the two germline ends.

This chain uses TRBV19 with TRBJ2-3; the D gene is possibly TRBD2 (7 bases). V lost 0 bases to trimming and J lost 6 bases, with 13 bases between them. In germline, CDR1 is LNHDA, CDR2 SQIVND (reference sequence). The CDR3 is 15 residues long. The CDR3 coding sequence is TGTGCCAGTAGTATAGACGGGGGGCCTCGGGATACGCAGTATTTT. Protein sequence: CASSIDGGPRDTQYF.

The rearrangement uses TRBV29-1 and TRBJ2-1; D remains unclear. The germline V gene encodes CDR1 SQVTM and CDR2 ANQGSEA. CDR3 length equals 11 residues. V dropped 1 base and J dropped 3 bases, with 1 base sitting between them. The CDR3 sequence is CSVEVYNEQFF. Written as DNA, the CDR3 is TGCAGCGTTGAAGTCTACAATGAGCAGTTCTTC.

CDR3 nucleotides: TGTGCCAGCAGCAAAGTCGGCAGGGAAGAGACCCAGTACTTC. This codes for CASSKVGREETQYF. The V and J genes are TRBV7-9 and TRBJ2-5; D might be TRBD1 (5 bases). The CDR3 has 14 residues. V was pared by 5 bases and J by 3 bases, with 13 bases between. Germline CDR1 and CDR2: SEHNR and FQNEAQ (reference sequence).

The CDR3 is CASSASHEAFF. The CDR3 DNA reads as TGTGCCAGCAGTGCCTCACATGAAGCTTTCTTT. The V gene is TRBV2, the J gene TRBJ1-1; D is unclear. Germline CDR1 SNHLY, CDR2 FYNNEI. CDR3 length equals 11 residues. The ends were cut back, 4 bases at V and 7 bases at J, with 7 bases in the middle.

The chain carries TRBV5-4 and TRBJ2-5, with 8 nucleotides matching TRBD2. CDR1 is SGHNT, CDR2 YYREEE, per germline (reference sequence). This CDR3 region has 16 residues. J lost 5 bases, V lost 5 bases, and 14 bases had no gene match. The CDR3: CASSTNPERERETQYF. CDR3 sequence (DNA): TGTGCCAGCAGTACAAACCCAGAGCGGGAGAGGGAGACCCAGTACTTC.

J is TRBJ2-1 and V is TRBV27; TRBD2 matches at 13 bases. The CDR3 has 16 residues. V gave up 4 bases and J gave up 1 base; unmatched junction bases: 1. The germline V gene has CDR1 MNHEY and CDR2 SMNVEV (reference sequence). Here the CDR3 DNA reads TGTGCCAGCAGTTCGACTAGCGGGGGGTCCTACAATGAGCAGTTCTTC. It yields the protein CASSSTSGGSYNEQFF.

The chain is built from TRBV9 and TRBJ1-6; maybe TRBD1 (5 bases). V shed 0 bases and J shed 6 bases, with 7 bases lying between them. CDR3 length: 14 amino acids. The germline V gene encodes CDR1 SGDLS and CDR2 YYNGEE. The CDR3: CASSVGGVNSPLHF. The DNA of the CDR3 is TGTGCCAGCAGCGTAGGGGGGGTTAATTCACCCCTCCACTTT.

V usage is TRBV5-6 and J usage is TRBJ2-4, with 7 bases aligning to TRBD1. Per germline, CDR1 SGHDT and CDR2 YYEEEE. The CDR3 has 17 amino acids. After removal of 4 bases from V and 6 bases from J, the junction contained 16 bases not matched to a gene. The DNA of the CDR3 is TGTGCCAGCAGCCTCCCCGTAGCACAGGGGCGAGGAAACATTCAGTACTTC. Protein sequence: CASSLPVAQGRGNIQYF.